This T cell receptor (beta chain) stems from a study of T cell responses to AZD1222 COVID-19 vaccine. Across the study: Second doses that came at about 4 or about 12 weeks were put together. Study outcomes and limitations: In the spike-specific TCR repertoire, nearly half reportedly target unmutated variant regions. Repertoire collection took place solely once the T cell response had peaked. Donors, mostly white British, included more females; clonal diversity was possibly underestimated.

The data were produced by immunoSEQ multiplex PCR, yet TCRdb's version contains in-frame clones alone and is incomplete. The sample records some 140,000 clones, roughly 90% being singletons. Per germline, CDR1 MNHEY and CDR2 SMNVEV (reference sequence). Trimming removed 2 bases from V and 0 bases from J, with 5 bases in between. The CDR3 has 14 residues. About this clone itself: The antigen is unknown.

The receptor comes from an adult in good health. The genes are TRBV27 and TRBJ1-5; perhaps TRBD1 as D (5 bases). This sample comprised peripheral blood, obtained on day 0 of AZD1222 vaccination. CDR3 sequence (DNA): TGTGCCAGCAGTTTAGGGGGTAGCAATCAGCCCCAGCATTTT. As protein: CASSLGGSNQPQHF.